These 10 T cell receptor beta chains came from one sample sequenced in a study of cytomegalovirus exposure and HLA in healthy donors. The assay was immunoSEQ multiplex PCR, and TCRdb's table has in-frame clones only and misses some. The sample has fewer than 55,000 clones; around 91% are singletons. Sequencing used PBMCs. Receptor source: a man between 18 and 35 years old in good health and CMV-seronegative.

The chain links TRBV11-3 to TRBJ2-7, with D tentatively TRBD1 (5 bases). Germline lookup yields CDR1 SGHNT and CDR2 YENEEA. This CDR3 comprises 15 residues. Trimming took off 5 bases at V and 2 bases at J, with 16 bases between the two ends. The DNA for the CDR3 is TGTGCCAGCAGCCCGACAGTCCCGCCGACCTACGAGCAGTACTTC. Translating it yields CASSPTVPPTYEQYF.

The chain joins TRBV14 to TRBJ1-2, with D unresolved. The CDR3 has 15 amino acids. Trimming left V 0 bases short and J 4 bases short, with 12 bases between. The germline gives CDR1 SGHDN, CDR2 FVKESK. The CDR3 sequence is CASSQEFGLTYGYTF. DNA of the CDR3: TGTGCCAGCAGCCAAGAGTTCGGACTCACCTATGGCTACACCTTC. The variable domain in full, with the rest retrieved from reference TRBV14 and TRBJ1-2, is EAGVTQFPSHSVIEKGQTVTLRCDPISGHDNLYWYRRVMGKEIKFLLHFVKESKQDESGMPNNRFLAERTGGTYSTLKVQPAELEDSGVYFCASSQEFGLTYGYTFGSGTRLTVV.

The CDR3: CASRKTSGGSYEQYF. Here the CDR3 DNA reads TGTGCCAGCAGGAAAACTAGCGGGGGCTCCTACGAGCAGTACTTC. The V and J genes are TRBV6-5 and TRBJ2-7; 11 bases map to TRBD2. The CDR3 runs to 15 residues. V lost 6 bases and J lost 0; bases outside the gene matches: 4. Germline V lookup: CDR1 MNHEY, CDR2 SVGAGI.

The CDR3 bases are TGTGCCAGCAGCCAAGTCCCACCGAACATTCTAGCGGGAGAATCAGATACGCAGTATTTT. This gives the protein CASSQVPPNILAGESDTQYF. V gene TRBV14 combines with J gene TRBJ2-3; 10 bases match TRBD2. Germline lookup yields CDR1 SGHDN and CDR2 FVKESK. This CDR3 is 20 amino acids long. V lost 1 base, J lost 4 bases, and 17 bases stayed unmatched.

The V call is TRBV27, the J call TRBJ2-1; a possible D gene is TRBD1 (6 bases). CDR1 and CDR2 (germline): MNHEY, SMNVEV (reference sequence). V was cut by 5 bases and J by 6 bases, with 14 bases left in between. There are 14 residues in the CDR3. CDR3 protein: CASSPQGLPNEQFF. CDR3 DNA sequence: TGTGCCAGCAGTCCTCAGGGGCTCCCCAATGAGCAGTTCTTC.

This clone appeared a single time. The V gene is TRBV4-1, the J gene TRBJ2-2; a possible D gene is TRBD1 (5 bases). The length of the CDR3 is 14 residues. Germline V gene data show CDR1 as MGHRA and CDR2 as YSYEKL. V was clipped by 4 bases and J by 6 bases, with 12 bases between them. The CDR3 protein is CASSPHRSSGELFF. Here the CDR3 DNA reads TGCGCCAGCAGCCCTCACAGGTCGTCCGGGGAGCTGTTTTTT.

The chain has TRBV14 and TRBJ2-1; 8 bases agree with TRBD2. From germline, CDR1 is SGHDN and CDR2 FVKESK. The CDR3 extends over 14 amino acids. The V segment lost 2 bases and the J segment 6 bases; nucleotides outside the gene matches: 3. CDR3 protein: CASSQLAGTNEQFF. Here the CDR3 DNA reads TGTGCCAGCAGCCAACTAGCGGGTACCAATGAGCAGTTCTTC. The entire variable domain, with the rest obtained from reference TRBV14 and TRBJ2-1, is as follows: EAGVTQFPSHSVIEKGQTVTLRCDPISGHDNLYWYRRVMGKEIKFLLHFVKESKQDESGMPNNRFLAERTGGTYSTLKVQPAELEDSGVYFCASSQLAGTNEQFFGPGTRLTVL.

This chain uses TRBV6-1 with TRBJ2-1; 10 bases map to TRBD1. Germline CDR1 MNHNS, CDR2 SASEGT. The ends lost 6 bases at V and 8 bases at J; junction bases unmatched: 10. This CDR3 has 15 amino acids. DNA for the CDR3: TGTGCCAGCAGACGACAGGGGGCCATAGACGATGAGCAGTTCTTC. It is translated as CASRRQGAIDDEQFF.

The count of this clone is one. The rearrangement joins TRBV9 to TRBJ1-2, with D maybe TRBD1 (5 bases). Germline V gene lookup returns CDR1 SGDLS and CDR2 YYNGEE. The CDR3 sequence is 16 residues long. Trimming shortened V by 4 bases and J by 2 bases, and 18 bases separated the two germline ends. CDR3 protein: CASSLGSTRENYGYTF. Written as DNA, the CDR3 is TGTGCCAGCAGCCTCGGGTCGACCAGGGAAAACTATGGCTACACCTTC.

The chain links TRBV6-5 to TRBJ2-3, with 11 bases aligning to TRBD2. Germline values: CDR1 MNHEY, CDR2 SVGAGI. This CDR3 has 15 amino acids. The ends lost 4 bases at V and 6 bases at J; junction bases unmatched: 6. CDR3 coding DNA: TGTGCCAGCAGTTCCCTAGCGGGAGGTATTGATACGCAGTATTTT. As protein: CASSSLAGGIDTQYF.